A selection of T cell receptor beta chains follows, all from one sample in a study of T cells after yellow fever vaccination. TCRdb processed the 5' RACE reads anew with MiXCR; each CDR3 protein has one entry. Seen here are some 350,000 distinct CDR3 sequences, roughly 4% observed once, and the top ten hold about 26%. The specimen was PBMCs, collected 5 days after the yellow fever booster vaccination. All receptors come from a man aged 18 to 30 who received the YFV17D yellow fever vaccine. CDR3s include the opening cysteine and the closing phenylalanine or tryptophan. A D gene is named only where the DNA matches it firmly. Only some rows state a clone size, as once, few, many or a class for expanded clones.

j_call | v_call | d_call | clone_size | cdr3_aa | cdr3_nt
TRBJ1-5 | TRBV23-1 | - | few | CASRAWTVANQPQHF | TGCGCCAGCAGGGCCTGGACAGTAGCTAATCAGCCCCAGCATTTT
TRBJ2-1 | TRBV7-7 | - | - | CASARSSYNEQFF | TGTGCTAGCGCTCGAAGCTCCTACAATGAGCAGTTCTTC
TRBJ2-3 | TRBV11-2 | - | few | CASSPGQPPTDTQYF | TGTGCCAGCAGCCCCGGACAGCCTCCCACGGATACGCAGTATTTT
TRBJ2-7 | TRBV20-1 | TRBD2 | many | CSARVGGDEQYF | TGCAGTGCTAGAGTCGGGGGGGACGAGCAGTACTTC
TRBJ2-5 | TRBV2 | - | - | CASSVYIQETQYF | TGTGCCAGCAGTGTATACATCCAAGAGACCCAGTACTTC
TRBJ1-2 | TRBV27 | - | many | CASSLFQGRDGYTF | TGTGCCAGCAGTTTATTTCAGGGAAGAGATGGCTACACCTTC
TRBJ2-1 | TRBV5-5 | TRBD2 | - | CASSFPGLASEQFF | TGTGCCAGCAGCTTCCCGGGACTAGCAAGTGAGCAGTTCTTC
TRBJ2-7 | TRBV4-1 | - | many | CASSLLGGSYEQYF | TGCGCCAGCAGCCTCCTCGGGGGTTCGTACGAGCAGTACTTC
TRBJ1-2 | TRBV7-9 | TRBD1 | few | CASSPSRGTDFNYGYTF | TGTGCCAGCAGCCCGAGCAGGGGGACCGATTTCAACTATGGCTACACCTTC
TRBJ2-7 | TRBV2 | - | - | CASWNKFYEQYF | TGTGCCAGCTGGAACAAATTCTACGAGCAGTACTTC
TRBJ2-1 | TRBV7-6 | TRBD2 | many | CASSKTRGAGNEQFF | TGTGCCAGCAGCAAAACGCGGGGGGCCGGCAATGAGCAGTTCTTC
TRBJ2-3 | TRBV6-2/TRBV6-3 | TRBD1 | few | CASRWTGSADTQYF | TGTGCCAGCAGGTGGACAGGGTCGGCCGATACGCAGTATTTT
TRBJ2-1 | TRBV7-2 | - | - | CASSPSRGSLSQFF | TGTGCCAGCAGCCCCAGCCGGGGGTCCCTCTCGCAGTTCTTC
TRBJ2-1 | TRBV9 | TRBD1 | - | CASSVGTGDPYNEQFF | TGTGCCAGCAGCGTCGGGACAGGGGATCCCTACAATGAGCAGTTCTTC
TRBJ2-3 | TRBV7-9 | - | - | CASSPLWGETQYF | TGTGCCAGCAGCCCGCTATGGGGGGAGACGCAGTATTTT
TRBJ1-5 | TRBV7-2 | TRBD1 | few | CASSLKTGVSNQPQHF | TGTGCCAGCAGCTTAAAGACAGGGGTTAGCAATCAGCCCCAGCATTTT
TRBJ2-1 | TRBV5-1 | - | many | CASSPWSPDQVDEQFF | TGCGCCAGCAGCCCCTGGTCCCCCGATCAAGTCGATGAGCAGTTCTTC
TRBJ1-1 | TRBV28 | - | few | CASSPVEVLIGTEAFF | TGTGCCAGCAGCCCGGTGGAAGTCTTGATCGGCACTGAAGCTTTCTTT
TRBJ1-2 | TRBV30 | - | many | CAWSQVDYGYTF | TGTGCCTGGAGTCAAGTAGACTATGGCTACACCTTC
TRBJ1-1 | TRBV20-1 | - | few | CSARIRTQAGYTEAFF | TGCAGTGCTAGAATCCGGACCCAGGCGGGTTACACTGAAGCTTTCTTT
TRBJ1-5 | TRBV19 | TRBD1 | many | CASSRDRFNQPQHF | TGTGCCAGTAGTCGGGACAGGTTTAATCAGCCCCAGCATTTT
TRBJ1-2 | TRBV29-1 | TRBD1 | few | CSVAGGLGYTF | TGCAGCGTTGCAGGGGGATTAGGCTACACCTTC
TRBJ2-3 | TRBV19 | TRBD1 | few | CASSPGQGVGTDTQYF | TGTGCCAGTAGTCCTGGACAGGGTGTAGGGACAGATACGCAGTATTTT
TRBJ1-1 | TRBV20-1 | - | - | CSAIRDTRWDAFF | TGCAGTGCTATCCGGGACACCCGTTGGGACGCTTTCTTT
TRBJ1-2 | TRBV18 | TRBD1 | few | CASSKTGVVYGYTF | TGTGCCAGCTCAAAGACAGGGGTGGTCTATGGCTACACCTTC
TRBJ2-3 | TRBV11-2 | TRBD2 | - | CASSFGASGGAADTQYF | TGTGCCAGCAGCTTTGGGGCTAGCGGGGGGGCCGCAGATACGCAGTATTTT
TRBJ1-5 | TRBV6-5 | TRBD1 | - | CASSYSGQDSNQPQHF | TGTGCCAGCAGTTACTCGGGACAGGATAGCAATCAGCCCCAGCATTTT
TRBJ1-3 | TRBV20-1 | - | many | CSTARLGTIYF | TGCAGTACTGCCAGACTCGGCACCATATATTTT
TRBJ2-3 | TRBV6-2/TRBV6-3 | - | - | CASRRRANTDTQYF | TGTGCCAGCAGACGTCGGGCCAACACAGATACGCAGTATTTT
TRBJ2-2 | TRBV5-6 | TRBD1 | many | CASSLPRGIPGELFF | TGTGCCAGCAGCTTGCCCAGGGGGATCCCCGGGGAGCTGTTTTTT
TRBJ1-3 | TRBV4-1 | - | - | CASSPVEVPTTIYF | TGCGCCAGCAGCCCTGTGGAGGTCCCCACCACCATATATTTT
TRBJ2-7 | TRBV29-1 | TRBD1 | few | CSVGRGQGYEQYF | TGCAGCGTGGGCCGGGGACAGGGTTACGAGCAGTACTTC
TRBJ2-2 | TRBV4-1 | - | many | CASSQIRITGELFF | TGCGCCAGCAGCCAGATCAGAATCACCGGGGAGCTGTTTTTT
TRBJ2-7 | TRBV15 | - | many | CATSSDVGGGYEQYF | TGTGCCACCAGCTCCGACGTAGGGGGGGGCTACGAGCAGTACTTC
TRBJ2-1 | TRBV4-2 | TRBD1 | few | CASSQEENRGTNEQFF | TGTGCCAGCAGCCAAGAAGAGAACAGGGGAACCAATGAGCAGTTCTTC
TRBJ2-1 | TRBV7-2 | TRBD1 | few | CAILTGPDNEQFF | TGTGCCATCCTGACAGGGCCTGACAATGAGCAGTTCTTC
TRBJ2-3 | TRBV15 | TRBD2 | - | CATRDGTSDTDTQYF | TGTGCCACCAGGGATGGGACTAGCGATACAGATACGCAGTATTTT
TRBJ2-3 | TRBV12-3/TRBV12-4 | - | - | CASSLMGGLDTQYF | TGTGCCAGCAGTTTGATGGGGGGTCTCGATACGCAGTATTTT
TRBJ1-2 | TRBV6-5 | TRBD1 | few | CASSYSGQGAGGYTF | TGTGCCAGCAGTTACTCCGGACAGGGGGCTGGTGGCTACACCTTC
TRBJ1-3 | TRBV20-1 | TRBD1 | few | CSASSGTGSTGNTIYF | TGCAGTGCTTCCTCCGGGACAGGGAGCACTGGAAACACCATATATTTT
TRBJ2-1 | TRBV7-8 | - | many | CASSITGTLYNEQFF | TGTGCCAGCAGTATTACCGGGACTCTATACAATGAGCAGTTCTTC
TRBJ2-5 | TRBV5-8 | - | few | CASSLIWGAETQYF | TGTGCCAGCAGCTTGATTTGGGGGGCAGAGACCCAGTACTTC
TRBJ2-5 | TRBV12-3/TRBV12-4 | - | - | CASEARTQEETQYF | TGTGCCAGCGAAGCTCGGACGCAGGAAGAGACCCAGTACTTC
TRBJ2-3 | TRBV6-5 | - | - | CASSWGPLPRGADTQYF | TGTGCCAGCAGTTGGGGACCTCTCCCTAGGGGAGCAGATACGCAGTATTTT
TRBJ2-5 | TRBV5-4 | - | - | CASSLPGRQETQYF | TGTGCCAGCAGCCTGCCGGGACGCCAAGAGACCCAGTACTTC
TRBJ2-5 | TRBV20-1 | - | - | CSARDSAIGTQYF | TGCAGTGCTAGAGATTCCGCAATAGGGACCCAGTACTTC
TRBJ2-1 | TRBV6-2/TRBV6-3 | TRBD1 | many | CASTRTGIHEQFF | TGTGCCAGCACCCGGACAGGGATTCATGAGCAGTTCTTC
TRBJ2-3 | TRBV21-1 | - | few | CASSSLIIHNTDTQYF | TGTGCCAGCAGCAGTTTGATAATCCACAACACAGATACGCAGTATTTT